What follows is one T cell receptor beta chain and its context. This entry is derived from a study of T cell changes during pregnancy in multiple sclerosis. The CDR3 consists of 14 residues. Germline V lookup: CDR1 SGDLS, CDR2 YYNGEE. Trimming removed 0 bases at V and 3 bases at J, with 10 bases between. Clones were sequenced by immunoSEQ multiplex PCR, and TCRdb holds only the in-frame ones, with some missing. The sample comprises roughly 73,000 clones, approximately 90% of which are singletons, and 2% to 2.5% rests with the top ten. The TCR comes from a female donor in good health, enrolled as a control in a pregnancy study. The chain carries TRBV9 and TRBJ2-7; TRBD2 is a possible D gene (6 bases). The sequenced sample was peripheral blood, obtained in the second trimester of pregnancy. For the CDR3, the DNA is TGTGCCAGCAGCGTAGGACTAGGGCTCTACGAGCAGTACTTC. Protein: CASSVGLGLYEQYF.